These 17 T cell receptor beta chains were all obtained from the same sample, sequenced in a study of blood T cells in healthy people across ages. PCR was performed a second time for about 7 to 12 cycles using a sample-barcoded 5' primer and a J-beta primer mix. TCRdb recomputed calls from the 5' RACE reads with MiXCR, one row per CDR3 protein. The sample gives 650,000 to 1,000,000 distinct CDR3 sequences, about 47% of which show up once; around 18% is in the top ten. The source material was blood. The receptors stem from a man aged 80 or over in good health.

The J gene is TRBJ1-3, the V gene TRBV7-2; maybe TRBD1 (5 bases). V shed 3 bases and J shed 7 bases, with 10 bases lying between them. Germline CDR1 is SGHTA and CDR2 is FQGNSA. The CDR3 has 13 amino acids. The CDR3 protein is CASSLGSGNTIYF. CDR3 coding DNA: TGTGCCAGCAGCTTGGGATCAGGGAACACCATATATTTT.

This clonotype was recorded a few times. The rearrangement joins TRBV12-3 or TRBV12-4 to TRBJ2-5; D perhaps matches TRBD2 (6 bases). This CDR3 has 14 amino acids. V was clipped by 2 bases and J by 5 bases, with 12 bases between them. DNA of the CDR3: TGTGCCAGCAGTTTAATTTGGCTAGCGGAGACCCAGTACTTC. Translation: CASSLIWLAETQYF.

The rearrangement links TRBV10-3 to TRBJ1-4; D is ambiguous. The V end was cut by 3 bases, the J end by 8 bases, with 13 bases between. Germline CDR1 reads ENHRY; CDR2 reads SYGVKD. The CDR3 has 14 residues. The CDR3 is CAISEGNPLEKLFF. The CDR3 region has the DNA TGTGCCATCAGTGAAGGGAATCCGTTGGAAAAACTGTTTTTT.

A single count supports this clonotype. The J gene is TRBJ2-1, the V gene TRBV12-3 or TRBV12-4; the match to TRBD2 covers 8 bases. This CDR3 contains 13 residues. V dropped 6 bases and J dropped 7; count of bases not matched to a gene: 5. For the CDR3, the DNA is TGTGCCAGCAGCAAAGCGGGAGTAAATGAGCAGTTCTTC. Residues: CASSKAGVNEQFF.

The rearrangement links TRBV20-1 to TRBJ2-7, with TRBD1 as a possible D gene (5 bases). The length of the CDR3 is 13 residues. V was shortened by 3 bases and J by 2 bases, with 11 bases between the two germline ends. Germline lookup yields CDR1 DFQATT and CDR2 SNEGSKA (reference sequence). The CDR3 loop reads CSASWQGAYEQYF. The DNA for the CDR3 is TGCAGTGCTAGTTGGCAAGGGGCCTACGAGCAGTACTTC.

The chain employs TRBV11-1 and TRBJ2-3; 9 bases are shared with TRBD1. Germline V gives CDR1 SGHAT, CDR2 FQDESV (reference sequence). CDR3 length: 16 residues. V was clipped by 5 bases and J by 2 bases; unmatched bases: 8. Here the CDR3 DNA reads TGTGCCAGCAGCACCCGGACAGGGGCCGACACAGATACGCAGTATTTT. This sequence encodes CASSTRTGADTDTQYF.

In this sample, this clonotype turned up many times. The chain couples TRBV10-3 to TRBJ1-2; D may be TRBD1 (6 bases). V lost 6 bases and J lost 4, with 9 bases in between. Germline assignment: CDR1 ENHRY and CDR2 SYGVKD. The CDR3 loop spans 12 amino acids. In DNA form, the CDR3 reads TGTGCCATCAGCCGGGACACCTATGGCTACACCTTC. This encodes CAISRDTYGYTF.

V usage is TRBV4-3 and J usage is TRBJ2-5, with TRBD1 as a possible D gene (6 bases). Germline V gives CDR1 LGHNA, CDR2 YSLEER. This CDR3 is built from 14 residues. Trimming pared 0 bases from V and 4 bases from J, leaving 9 bases between. The CDR3 nucleotides are TGCGCCAGCAGCCAAGATGAGGGGGTAGAGACCCAGTACTTC. Its protein product is CASSQDEGVETQYF.

A few counts support this clonotype. A junction end diverges from the germline sequence, so it may reflect a read error. The chain recombines TRBV4-3 with TRBJ2-1; D is undetermined. The CDR3 is 15 residues long. The germline V gene has CDR1 LGHNA and CDR2 YSLEER. CDR3 loop: CASSQDYNSNNEQFF. The DNA of the CDR3 is TGCGCCAGCAGCCAAGATTATAACTCCAACAATGAGCAGTTCTTC.

This clonotype was found a few times. This chain uses TRBV29-1 with TRBJ2-3; 12 bases are shared with TRBD2. This CDR3 spans 15 amino acids. Germline assignment: CDR1 SQVTM and CDR2 ANQGSEA. The trim removed 7 bases at V and 0 bases at J, leaving 5 bases unmatched. The CDR3 bases are TGCAGCGGGAGGACTAGCGGGGAAAGCACAGATACGCAGTATTTT. This translates into CSGRTSGESTDTQYF.

Here the CDR3 reads CASSRDGSNQPQHF. The CDR3 coding sequence is TGCGCCAGCAGCCGGGACGGCAGCAATCAGCCCCAGCATTTT. The V gene is TRBV5-1, the J gene TRBJ1-5; the D gene is possibly TRBD1 (5 bases). The CDR3 totals 14 residues. Germline assignment: CDR1 SGHRS and CDR2 YFSETQ. V was clipped by 4 bases and J by 1 base, with 9 bases between them. Together with reference TRBV5-1 and TRBJ1-5, the CDR3 gives the full variable domain: KAGVTQTPRYLIKTRGQQVTLSCSPISGHRSVSWYQQTPGQGLQFLFEYFSETQRNKGNFPGRFSGRQFSNSRSEMNVSTLELGDSALYLCASSRDGSNQPQHFGDGTRLSIL.

The chain links TRBV7-2 to TRBJ2-1; 11 nucleotides line up with TRBD2. Germline V lookup: CDR1 SGHTA, CDR2 FQGNSA. Trimming took 8 bases from V and 2 from J; bases not matched to a gene: 8. The CDR3 consists of 16 residues. The CDR3 loop is CASEIHSGRAYNEQFF. In DNA, the CDR3 is TGTGCCAGCGAGATCCATAGCGGGAGGGCCTACAATGAGCAGTTCTTC.

The genes are TRBV4-1 and TRBJ2-5; D is undetermined. The CDR3 is made up of 13 amino acids. CDR1 is MGHRA and CDR2 is YSYEKL in the germline V gene. The ends were cut back, 0 bases at V and 7 bases at J, with 9 bases in the middle. Here the CDR3 DNA reads TGCGCCAGCAGCCAAGATCAGTGGGGGACCCAGTACTTC. Translating gives CASSQDQWGTQYF.

This clonotype was picked up many times. The V call is TRBV10-3, the J call TRBJ2-5, with 8 bases aligning to TRBD2. V was pared by 2 bases and J by 2 bases, with 10 bases of the junction left unmatched. Germline V gene data show CDR1 as ENHRY and CDR2 as SYGVKD. The CDR3 length is 17 residues. The CDR3 loop is CAISERAGGPIQETQYF. As DNA, the CDR3 is TGTGCCATCAGTGAGAGGGCGGGAGGCCCCATACAAGAGACCCAGTACTTC.

This clonotype was seen a few times. The chain is built from TRBV20-1 and TRBJ2-3; D is possibly TRBD1 or TRBD2 (7 bases each). CDR3 length equals 16 residues. Trimming shortened V by 6 bases and J by 1 base, and 20 bases separated the two germline ends. Germline V gene sequence: CDR1 DFQATT, CDR2 SNEGSKA (reference sequence). The CDR3 DNA follows: TGCAGTGCCCGGACGTGGGCAGGGGGGGGCACAGATACGCAGTATTTT. The encoded protein is CSARTWAGGGTDTQYF.

With regard to this clonotype: This sequence may be a read error, since a much larger clone differs from it by one base. This chain connects TRBV2 to TRBJ2-1; perhaps TRBD1 as D (5 bases). Judging by the DNA end, TRBJ2-7 fits better; the J call may be wrong. Germline CDR1 and CDR2: SNHLY and FYNNEI. The CDR3 has 15 residues. DNA for the CDR3: TGTGCCAGCAGTGGGTTCAGGGCCTCCTACAATGAGCAGTACTTC. It codes for CASSGFRASYNEQYF.

This clonotype was picked up a small number of times. The chain has TRBV11-2 and TRBJ2-4; TRBD2 matches at 9 bases. The last part of the DNA fits TRBJ2-7 better; the J call may be wrong. Germline CDR1 SGHAT, CDR2 FQNNGV. The CDR3 runs 16 residues. The CDR3 sequence is CASSFRGGRAVYEQYF. The CDR3 DNA is TGTGCCAGCAGCTTTCGTGGCGGGAGGGCCGTTTACGAGCAGTACTTC.